This TCR beta chain was recovered during a study of blood T cell repertoires in COVID-19. Overall study context: Some COVID-19 samples were acute and others convalescent; all came from the United States, Italy and Spain.

As originally analysed: Counts of nucleated cells, estimated from reference gene primer amplification, were obtained. Data came from immunoSEQ multiplex PCR; TCRdb stores just in-frame clones and leaves some out. The D gene and trimming were derived from the DNA, and the V and J assignments and clone size from that table. There are over 90,000 clones in the sample; 75% to 90% occur only once, and around 4% lies in the top ten. Trimming pared 1 base from V and 10 bases from J, leaving 5 bases between. CDR3 length: 11 residues. Germline V CDR1 and CDR2: LGHDT, YNNKEL (reference sequence). The sample taken for sequencing was peripheral blood. The rearrangement links TRBV3-1 (or the pseudogene TRBV3-2) to TRBJ2-1; D call uncertain. The receptor comes from a human donor in a cohort sampled during active COVID-19. The CDR3 is CASSQGQEQFF. CDR3 sequence (DNA): TGTGCCAGCAGCCAAGGCCAGGAGCAGTTCTTC.